A selection of T cell receptor beta chains follows, all from one sample in a study of tumor-infiltrating lymphocytes in primary liver carcinoma. TCRdb called the multiplex PCR reads again in MiXCR, with one record for every CDR3 protein. The sample lists 100,000 or so distinct CDR3 sequences, roughly 80% occurring once. The sample consisted of liver tumor tissue from sampling region 3. The receptor source for this set is a man aged 40-50 years with primary liver carcinoma and hepatitis B virus infection. The CDR3 runs from the conserved cysteine through the conserved F or W. D genes are given only for firm matches. Only some rows state a clone size, as once, few, many or a class for expanded clones.

cdr3_nt: TGCGCCAGCAGCCCGGGCATGGGTATCGACGAGCAGTACTTC
cdr3_aa: CASSPGMGIDEQYF
d_call: -
j_call: TRBJ2-7
v_call: TRBV10-2
clone_size: -

cdr3_nt: TGTGCCAGCAGTGGCGGAGACGTAAACTACGATCAGTACTTC
cdr3_aa: CASSGGDVNYDQYF
d_call: -
j_call: TRBJ2-7
v_call: TRBV25-1
clone_size: -

cdr3_nt: TGCGCCAGCAATATGGGGGGAACGCAGCCCCAGCATTTT
cdr3_aa: CASNMGGTQPQHF
d_call: -
j_call: TRBJ1-5
v_call: TRBV10-2
clone_size: -

cdr3_nt: TGCGCCAGAAGCTTGTTTTTTCGGGAGACGAACACTGATGCTTTCTTT
cdr3_aa: CARSLFFRETNTDAFF
d_call: -
j_call: TRBJ1-1
v_call: TRBV5-1
clone_size: -

cdr3_nt: TGTGCCAGCGGGAGACAGGGCTACACTGAAGCTTTCTTT
cdr3_aa: CASGRQGYTEAFF
d_call: TRBD1
j_call: TRBJ1-1
v_call: TRBV12-3/TRBV12-4
clone_size: many

cdr3_nt: TGCGCCAGCAGTTTGCAGAGGGAGAGCATAGATACGCAGTATTTT
cdr3_aa: CASSLQRESIDTQYF
d_call: -
j_call: TRBJ2-3
v_call: TRBV11-1
clone_size: -

cdr3_nt: TGTGCCTGGAGTGTACGGAATACAGATGTGCAGTATTTT
cdr3_aa: CAWSVRNTDVQYF
d_call: -
j_call: TRBJ2-3
v_call: TRBV30
clone_size: -

cdr3_nt: TGTGCCAGCATTTACCCAAGACCCAATGAGCAGTTCTTC
cdr3_aa: CASIYPRPNEQFF
d_call: -
j_call: TRBJ2-1
v_call: TRBV6-6
clone_size: -

cdr3_nt: TGCAGCGGGTGGACTAGCGGGATCAATGAACAGCTCTTC
cdr3_aa: CSGWTSGINEQLF
d_call: TRBD2
j_call: TRBJ2-1
v_call: TRBV29-1
clone_size: -

cdr3_nt: TGTGTCAGCAGCGGACTCAACGAGCAGTACTTC
cdr3_aa: CVSSGLNEQYF
d_call: -
j_call: TRBJ2-7
v_call: TRBV6-1
clone_size: -

cdr3_nt: TGTGCCAGTAGCTTAAATCCTGGCCCCTACGAGCAGTACTTC
cdr3_aa: CASSLNPGPYEQYF
d_call: -
j_call: TRBJ2-7
v_call: TRBV11-2
clone_size: once

cdr3_nt: TGCAGCGTAAAGGCTAGAACCCCCATACATACGCAGTATTTT
cdr3_aa: CSVKARTPIHTQYF
d_call: -
j_call: TRBJ2-3
v_call: TRBV29-1
clone_size: -

cdr3_nt: TGTGCCATCAGTGAGTCGGGGGATCAGGCCCAACATTTT
cdr3_aa: CAISESGDQAQHF
d_call: -
j_call: TRBJ1-5
v_call: TRBV10-3
clone_size: -

cdr3_nt: TGTGCCAGCGAGAAGGGGCGGGATTTACCAGAGACGCAGTATTTT
cdr3_aa: CASEKGRDLPETQYF
d_call: -
j_call: TRBJ2-3
v_call: TRBV12-3/TRBV12-4
clone_size: -

cdr3_nt: TGTGCCAGCAGCCAAGAGGAGACGGGAGGGTACAATGAGCACTTCTTC
cdr3_aa: CASSQEETGGYNEHFF
d_call: TRBD2
j_call: TRBJ2-1
v_call: TRBV4-2
clone_size: -

cdr3_nt: TGTGTCAGCAGGGGGACAAGGGGCTATACGCAGTATTTT
cdr3_aa: CVSRGTRGYTQYF
d_call: TRBD1
j_call: TRBJ2-3
v_call: TRBV12-3/TRBV12-4
clone_size: -

cdr3_nt: TGTGTCAGCAGCCCACGACCCGGGACCGGAACGTCTGGATTT
cdr3_aa: CVSSPRPGTGTSGF
d_call: -
j_call: TRBJ1-4
v_call: TRBV5-4
clone_size: few

cdr3_nt: TGTGTCTCCAGTGACTCCGTAAATTTGTTCTTC
cdr3_aa: CVSSDSVNLFF
d_call: -
j_call: TRBJ2-1
v_call: TRBV24-1
clone_size: -

cdr3_nt: TGTACCAGCAGCTATCGGGACTCCTACAATGAGCAGTTCTTC
cdr3_aa: CTSSYRDSYNEQFF
d_call: -
j_call: TRBJ2-1
v_call: TRBV6-2/TRBV6-3
clone_size: -

cdr3_nt: TGCAGTGCTAGAGATCGGTCCTACGAGCAGTACTTC
cdr3_aa: CSARDRSYEQYF
d_call: -
j_call: TRBJ2-7
v_call: TRBV20-1
clone_size: few

cdr3_nt: TGTGTCAGCACCAGCAGGGGCCAGGGCACAGATACGCAGTATTTT
cdr3_aa: CVSTSRGQGTDTQYF
d_call: -
j_call: TRBJ2-3
v_call: TRBV7-8
clone_size: -

cdr3_nt: TGTGCCAGTAGCCAAGGCGTGGATCCCAATAACATTCAGTACTTC
cdr3_aa: CASSQGVDPNNIQYF
d_call: -
j_call: TRBJ2-4
v_call: TRBV4-2
clone_size: few

cdr3_nt: TGTGCCAGCGGTTACGCGGGACTCTCTGGGGCCGGCGTCCTGACTTTC
cdr3_aa: CASGYAGLSGAGVLTF
d_call: -
j_call: TRBJ2-6
v_call: TRBV6-2/TRBV6-3
clone_size: -